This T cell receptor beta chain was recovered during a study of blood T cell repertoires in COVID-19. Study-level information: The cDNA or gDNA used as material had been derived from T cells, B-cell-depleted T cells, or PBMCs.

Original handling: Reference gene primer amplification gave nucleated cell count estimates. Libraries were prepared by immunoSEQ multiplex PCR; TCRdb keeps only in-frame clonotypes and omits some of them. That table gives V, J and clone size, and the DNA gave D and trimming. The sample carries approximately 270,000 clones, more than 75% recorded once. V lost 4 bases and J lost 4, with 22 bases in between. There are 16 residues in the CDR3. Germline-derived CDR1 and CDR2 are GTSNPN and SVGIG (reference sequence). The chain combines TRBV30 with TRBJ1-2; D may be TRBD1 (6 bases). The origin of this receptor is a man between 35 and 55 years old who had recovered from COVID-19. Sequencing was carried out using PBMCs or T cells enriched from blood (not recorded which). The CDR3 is CAWKGDGGPAFYGYTF. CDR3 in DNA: TGTGCCTGGAAAGGGGACGGGGGGCCCGCATTCTATGGCTACACCTTC.